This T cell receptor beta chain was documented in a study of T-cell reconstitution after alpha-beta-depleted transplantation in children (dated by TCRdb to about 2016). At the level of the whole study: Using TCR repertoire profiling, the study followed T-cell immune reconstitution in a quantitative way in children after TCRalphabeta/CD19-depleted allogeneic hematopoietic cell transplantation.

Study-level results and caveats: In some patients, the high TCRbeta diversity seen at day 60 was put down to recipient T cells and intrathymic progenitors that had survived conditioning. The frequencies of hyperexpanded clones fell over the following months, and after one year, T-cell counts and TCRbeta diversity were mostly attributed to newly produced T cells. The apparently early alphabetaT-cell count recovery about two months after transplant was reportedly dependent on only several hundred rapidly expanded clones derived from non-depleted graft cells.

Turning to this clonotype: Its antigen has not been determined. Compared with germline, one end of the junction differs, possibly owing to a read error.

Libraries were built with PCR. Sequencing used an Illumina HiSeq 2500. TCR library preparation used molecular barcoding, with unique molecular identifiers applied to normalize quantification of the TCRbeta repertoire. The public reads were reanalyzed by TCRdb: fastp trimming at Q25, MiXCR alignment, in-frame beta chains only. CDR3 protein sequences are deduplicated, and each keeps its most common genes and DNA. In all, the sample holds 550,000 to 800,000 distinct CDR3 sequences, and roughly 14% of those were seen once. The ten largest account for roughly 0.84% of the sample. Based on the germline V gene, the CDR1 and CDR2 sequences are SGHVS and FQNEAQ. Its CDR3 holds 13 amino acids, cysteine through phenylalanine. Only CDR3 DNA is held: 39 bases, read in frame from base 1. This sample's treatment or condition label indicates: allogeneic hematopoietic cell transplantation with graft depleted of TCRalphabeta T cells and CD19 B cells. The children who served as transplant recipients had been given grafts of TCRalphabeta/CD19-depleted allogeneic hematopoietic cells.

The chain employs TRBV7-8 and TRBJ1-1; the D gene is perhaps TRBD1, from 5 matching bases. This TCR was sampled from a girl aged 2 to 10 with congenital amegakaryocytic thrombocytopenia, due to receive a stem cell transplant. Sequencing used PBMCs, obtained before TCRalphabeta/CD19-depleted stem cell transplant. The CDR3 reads CASTLQALAEAFF. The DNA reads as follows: TGTGCCAGCACCTTACAGGCGCTCGCTGAAGCTTTCTTT.